This passage covers 4 T cell receptor beta chains from one sample sequenced in a study of T cell responses to AZD1222 COVID-19 vaccine. The data were produced by immunoSEQ multiplex PCR, yet TCRdb's version contains in-frame clones alone and is incomplete. Of some 140,000 clones listed, approximately 85% are singletons. The source material was peripheral blood, sampled 28 days after the second AZD1222 dose. Receptors originate from an adult who received the AZD1222 COVID-19 vaccine.

The J gene is TRBJ1-3, the V gene TRBV3-1 (or the pseudogene TRBV3-2); 7 bases map to TRBD1. Germline values: CDR1 LGHDT, CDR2 YNNKEL (reference sequence). The CDR3 covers 14 residues. J lost 4 bases, V lost 3 bases, and 3 bases had no gene match. The CDR3: CASSHRQGGNTIYF. The CDR3 region has the DNA TGTGCCAGCAGCCACCGACAGGGAGGAAACACCATATATTTT.

V and J are TRBV7-6 and TRBJ2-7; 9 bases are shared with TRBD2. The CDR3 is made up of 15 amino acids. The ends lost 1 base at V and 4 bases at J; junction bases unmatched: 5. Germline CDR1 SGHVS, CDR2 FNYEAQ. The CDR3 DNA follows: TGTGCCAGCAGCTTAGGGACTAGCGATTTATACGAGCAGTACTTC. This translates into CASSLGTSDLYEQYF.

The chain's CDR3 is CASSSWAYEQYF. The DNA of the CDR3 is TGTGCCAGCAGCTCATGGGCCTACGAGCAGTACTTC. The chain is built from TRBV12-3 or TRBV12-4 and TRBJ2-7; D unclear. This CDR3 spans 12 amino acids. V dropped 6 bases and J dropped 2 bases, with 8 bases sitting between them.

The chain uses TRBV6-7 and TRBJ1-2, with TRBD1 identical over 11 bases. TRBV6-7 is designated an ORF whose function remains uncertain. V dropped 7 bases and J dropped 2; count of bases not matched to a gene: 9. This CDR3 spans 16 amino acids. CDR3 amino acids: CASTSLRDRGNYGYTF. As DNA, the CDR3 is TGTGCCAGCACAAGCCTACGGGACAGGGGGAACTATGGCTACACCTTC.